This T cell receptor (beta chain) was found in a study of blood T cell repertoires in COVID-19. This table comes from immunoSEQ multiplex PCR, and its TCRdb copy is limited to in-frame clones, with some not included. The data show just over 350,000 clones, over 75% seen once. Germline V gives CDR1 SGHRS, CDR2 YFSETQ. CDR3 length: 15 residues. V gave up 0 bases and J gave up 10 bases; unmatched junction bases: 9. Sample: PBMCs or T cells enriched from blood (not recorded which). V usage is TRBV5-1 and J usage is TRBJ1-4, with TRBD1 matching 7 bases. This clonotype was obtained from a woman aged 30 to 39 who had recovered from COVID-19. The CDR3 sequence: CASSLEGTARRKLFF. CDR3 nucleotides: TGCGCCAGCAGCTTGGAAGGGACAGCGAGGCGAAAACTGTTTTTT.